Detailed here is one T cell receptor (beta chain). The data stem from a study of shared clonotypes between healthy human individuals. The table came from immunoSEQ multiplex PCR; TCRdb's copy has only in-frame clones and leaves some out. This sample has a few million clones, with over 85% found just once. Sequenced sample: naive CD4+ T cells from PBMCs. Sample subset: CD45RA+ positively selected. The clonotype originates from a young man in good health. Some clones in this sample may be carry-over from other donors' samples.

CDR3 nucleotides: TGCAGTGCCAAGACCTGGGACGAGCAGTACTTC. Its protein is CSAKTWDEQYF. The chain carries TRBV20-1 and TRBJ2-7, with no clear D. V lost 6 bases and J 5 bases, leaving 11 bases between the germline ends. Germline assignment: CDR1 DFQATT and CDR2 SNEGSKA (reference sequence). The CDR3 has 11 residues.